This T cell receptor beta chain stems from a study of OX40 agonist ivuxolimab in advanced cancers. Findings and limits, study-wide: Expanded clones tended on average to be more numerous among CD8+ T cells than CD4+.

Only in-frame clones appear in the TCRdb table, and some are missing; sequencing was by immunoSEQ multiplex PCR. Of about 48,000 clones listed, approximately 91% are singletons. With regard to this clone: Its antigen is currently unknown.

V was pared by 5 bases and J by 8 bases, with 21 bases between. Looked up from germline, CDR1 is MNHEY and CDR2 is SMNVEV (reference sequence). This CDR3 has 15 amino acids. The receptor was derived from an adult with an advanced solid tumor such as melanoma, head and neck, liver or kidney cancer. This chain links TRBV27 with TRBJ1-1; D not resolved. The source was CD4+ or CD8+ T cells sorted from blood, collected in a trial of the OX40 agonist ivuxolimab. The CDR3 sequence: CASSPYLTGITEAFF. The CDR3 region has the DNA TGTGCCAGCAGTCCATACCTCACGGGAATTACGGAAGCTTTCTTT.